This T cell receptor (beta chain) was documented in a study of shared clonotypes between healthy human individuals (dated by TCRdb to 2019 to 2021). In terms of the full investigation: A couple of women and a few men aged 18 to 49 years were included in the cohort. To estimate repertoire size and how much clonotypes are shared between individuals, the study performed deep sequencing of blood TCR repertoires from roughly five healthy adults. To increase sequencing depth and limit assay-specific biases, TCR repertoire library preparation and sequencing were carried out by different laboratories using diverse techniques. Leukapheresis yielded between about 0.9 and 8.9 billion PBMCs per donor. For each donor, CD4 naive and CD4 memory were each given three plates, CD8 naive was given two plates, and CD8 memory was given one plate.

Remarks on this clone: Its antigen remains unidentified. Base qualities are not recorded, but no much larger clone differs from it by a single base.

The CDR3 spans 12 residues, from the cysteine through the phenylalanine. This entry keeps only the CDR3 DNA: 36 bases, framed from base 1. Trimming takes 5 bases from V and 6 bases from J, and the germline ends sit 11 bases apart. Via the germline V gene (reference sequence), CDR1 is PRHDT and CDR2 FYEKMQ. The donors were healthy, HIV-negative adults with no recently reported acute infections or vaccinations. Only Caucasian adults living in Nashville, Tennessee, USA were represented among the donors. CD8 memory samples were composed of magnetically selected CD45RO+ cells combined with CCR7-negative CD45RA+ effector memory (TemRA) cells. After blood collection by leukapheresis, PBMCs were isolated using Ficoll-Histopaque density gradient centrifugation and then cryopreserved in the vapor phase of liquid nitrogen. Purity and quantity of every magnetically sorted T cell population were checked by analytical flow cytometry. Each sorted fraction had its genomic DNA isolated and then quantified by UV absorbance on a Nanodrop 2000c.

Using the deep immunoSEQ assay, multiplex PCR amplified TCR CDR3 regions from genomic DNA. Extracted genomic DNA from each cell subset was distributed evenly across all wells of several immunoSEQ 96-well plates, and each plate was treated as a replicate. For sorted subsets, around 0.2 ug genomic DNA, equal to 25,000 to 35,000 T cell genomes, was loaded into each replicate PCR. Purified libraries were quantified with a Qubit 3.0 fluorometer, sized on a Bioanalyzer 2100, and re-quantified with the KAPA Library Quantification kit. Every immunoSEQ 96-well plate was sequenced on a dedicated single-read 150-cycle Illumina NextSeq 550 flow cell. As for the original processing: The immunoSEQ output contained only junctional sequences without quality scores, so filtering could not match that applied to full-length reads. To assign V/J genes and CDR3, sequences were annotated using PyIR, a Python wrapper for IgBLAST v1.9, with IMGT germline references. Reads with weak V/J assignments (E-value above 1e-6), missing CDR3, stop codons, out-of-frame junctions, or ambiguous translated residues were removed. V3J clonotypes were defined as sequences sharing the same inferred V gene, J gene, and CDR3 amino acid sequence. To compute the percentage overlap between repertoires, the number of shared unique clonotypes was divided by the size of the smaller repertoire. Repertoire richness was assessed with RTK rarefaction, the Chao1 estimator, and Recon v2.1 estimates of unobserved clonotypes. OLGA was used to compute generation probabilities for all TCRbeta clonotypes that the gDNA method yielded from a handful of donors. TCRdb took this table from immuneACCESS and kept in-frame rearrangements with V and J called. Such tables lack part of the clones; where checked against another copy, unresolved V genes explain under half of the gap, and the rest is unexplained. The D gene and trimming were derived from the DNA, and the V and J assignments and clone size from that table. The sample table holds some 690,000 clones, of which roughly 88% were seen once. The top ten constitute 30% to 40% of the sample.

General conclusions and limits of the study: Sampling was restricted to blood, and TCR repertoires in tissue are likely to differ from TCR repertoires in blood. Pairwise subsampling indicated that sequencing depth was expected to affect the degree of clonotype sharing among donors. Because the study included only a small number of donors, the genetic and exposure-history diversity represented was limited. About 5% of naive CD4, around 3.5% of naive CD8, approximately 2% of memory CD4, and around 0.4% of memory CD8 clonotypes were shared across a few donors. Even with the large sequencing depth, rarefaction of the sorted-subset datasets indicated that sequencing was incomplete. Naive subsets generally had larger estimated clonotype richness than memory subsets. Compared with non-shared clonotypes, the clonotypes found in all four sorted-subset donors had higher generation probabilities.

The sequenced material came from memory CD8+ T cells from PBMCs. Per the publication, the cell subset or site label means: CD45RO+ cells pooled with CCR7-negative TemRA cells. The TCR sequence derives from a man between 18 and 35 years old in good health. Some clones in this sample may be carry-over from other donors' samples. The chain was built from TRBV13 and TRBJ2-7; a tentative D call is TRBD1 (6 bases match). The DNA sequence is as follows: TGTGCCAGCAGCGACCTAGGGGGCGAGCAGTACTTC. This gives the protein CASSDLGGEQYF.